This is a list of T cell receptor beta chains from one sample in a study of low-dose radiotherapy and immunotherapy resistance in tumors. TCRdb processed the reads anew with MiXCR; each CDR3 protein has one entry. The table shows approximately 52,000 distinct CDR3 sequences, with roughly a third occurring only once. The material was PBMCs, obtained after low-dose radiotherapy plus immunotherapy. The receptor set was obtained from a male donor with rectosigmoid adenocarcinoma. Both conserved end residues are part of each CDR3. D genes are given only for firm matches. Clone size, where shown, is once, few, many, or a class for clones that have expanded.

many	TRBV6-2/TRBV6-3	TRBJ1-6	-	CASSYKGGVGNNSPLHF	TGTGCCAGCAGTTACAAGGGCGGGGTGGGAAATAATTCACCCCTCCACTTT
many	TRBV20-1	TRBJ2-1	TRBD2	CSARGTSGGPYNEQFF	TGCAGTGCTAGGGGGACTAGCGGGGGGCCCTACAATGAGCAGTTCTTC
-	TRBV5-1	TRBJ2-2	-	CASSQERGAWTGGLFF	TGCGCCAGCAGCCAGGAAAGGGGGGCTTGGACCGGGGGACTGTTTTTT
many	TRBV19	TRBJ1-2	-	CASISGTHHSGYTF	TGTGCCAGTATTTCCGGGACCCATCACTCTGGCTACACCTTC
many	TRBV5-6	TRBJ2-5	TRBD1	CASSLEGQGARETQYF	TGTGCCAGCAGCTTGGAGGGACAGGGGGCTCGAGAGACCCAGTACTTC
many	TRBV14	TRBJ1-2	-	CASSQDWGSSYGYTF	TGTGCCAGCAGCCAAGATTGGGGCAGCTCCTATGGCTACACCTTC
many	TRBV27	TRBJ2-1	TRBD2	CASSSGLAGNEQFF	TGTGCCAGCAGCTCCGGACTAGCGGGAAATGAGCAGTTCTTC
-	TRBV21-1	TRBJ2-5	-	CASSTNRGPRYQETQYF	TGTGCCAGCAGCACCAACAGGGGGCCTAGGTACCAAGAGACCCAGTACTTC
few	TRBV19	TRBJ1-1	TRBD1	CASRGQGAFTEAFF	TGTGCCAGTAGGGGACAGGGGGCTTTCACTGAAGCTTTCTTT
many	TRBV5-1	TRBJ2-2	TRBD1	CASSLGQGQVNTGELFF	TGCGCCAGCAGCCTGGGACAAGGACAGGTCAACACCGGGGAGCTGTTTTTT
many	TRBV7-2	TRBJ2-3	-	CASSLGVGPDTQYF	TGTGCCAGCAGCTTAGGAGTCGGCCCAGATACGCAGTATTTT
many	TRBV20-1	TRBJ2-5	-	CSARWQGGMETQYF	TGCAGTGCTAGATGGCAGGGGGGTATGGAGACCCAGTACTTC
once	TRBV14	TRBJ2-2	-	CASSRQGPSNTGELFF	TGTGCCAGCAGCCGCCAGGGGCCTTCGAACACCGGGGAGCTGTTTTTT
many	TRBV19	TRBJ2-3	-	CASSIGGGFGTDTQYF	TGTGCCAGTAGTATAGGTGGCGGATTTGGCACAGATACGCAGTATTTT
-	TRBV19	TRBJ1-4	-	CASSMGGFATNEKLFF	TGTGCCAGTAGTATGGGCGGATTTGCAACTAATGAAAAACTGTTTTTT
-	TRBV14	TRBJ2-3	TRBD2	CASSPTPSGESTDTQYF	TGTGCCAGCAGCCCTACCCCTAGCGGGGAGAGCACAGATACGCAGTATTTT
few	TRBV5-1	TRBJ2-1	TRBD2	CASSEGLAGFNEQFF	TGCGCCAGCAGCGAGGGACTAGCGGGGTTCAATGAGCAGTTCTTC
many	TRBV7-6	TRBJ1-1	-	CASSWQAYTEAFF	TGTGCCAGCAGCTGGCAGGCCTACACTGAAGCTTTCTTT
-	TRBV20-1	TRBJ2-3	-	CSAILLGVSTDTQYF	TGCAGTGCCATACTCCTAGGGGTGTCCACAGATACGCAGTATTTT
few	TRBV12-3/TRBV12-4	TRBJ2-1	-	CASSSDGNNEQFF	TGTGCCAGCAGCTCGGACGGCAACAATGAGCAGTTCTTC
-	TRBV19	TRBJ2-1	-	CASSIKRLGGNEQFF	TGTGCCAGTAGTATCAAGCGTCTGGGGGGCAATGAGCAGTTCTTC
once	TRBV7-2	TRBJ2-1	-	CASRQFDEQFF	TGTGCCAGCAGGCAGTTCGATGAGCAGTTCTTC
-	TRBV6-8	TRBJ1-2	-	CASSSNDIFKGGNYGYTF	TGTGCCAGCAGTTCCAACGATATTTTCAAAGGCGGGAACTATGGCTACACCTTC
-	TRBV10-3	TRBJ2-3	TRBD2	CAISESGAGGETDTQYF	TGTGCCATCAGTGAGTCCGGAGCGGGAGGGGAGACAGATACGCAGTATTTT
-	TRBV12-3/TRBV12-4	TRBJ2-3	-	CASSLGVGGTDTQYF	TGTGCCAGCAGCCTGGGGGTGGGAGGCACAGATACGCAGTATTTT
-	TRBV6-5	TRBJ1-1	-	CASFRNTEAFF	TGTGCCAGCTTCCGGAACACTGAAGCTTTCTTT
many	TRBV9	TRBJ1-1	-	CASSVGENTEAFF	TGTGCCAGCAGCGTAGGGGAGAACACTGAAGCTTTCTTT
many	TRBV28	TRBJ2-7	-	CASSFRYRIYDQYF	TGTGCCAGCAGTTTCCGATACAGGATTTACGATCAGTACTTC
few	TRBV5-6	TRBJ2-7	TRBD2	CASSSLAGRPYEQYF	TGTGCCAGCAGCTCTCTAGCGGGGCGCCCCTACGAGCAGTACTTC